This T cell receptor beta chain was sequenced in a study of shared clonotypes between healthy human individuals. Study-wide findings and caveats: The generation probabilities recorded for non-shared clonotypes fell below those of clonotypes shared by all four donors.

As originally analysed: Junction-only sequences without quality scores were provided by ImmunoSEQ, so filtering was different. TCRdb keeps only in-frame clones here, not all; method: immunoSEQ multiplex PCR. The DNA was the basis for D and trimming; V, J and clone size are from that table. Among approximately 1,500,000 clones listed, 95% to 97% were seen once. The V and J ends lost 5 bases and 6 bases respectively, with 14 bases between them. This CDR3 region has 14 residues. CDR1 and CDR2 (germline): ENHRY, SYGVKD. With respect to this clone: Its antigen is undetermined.

This receptor was taken from a man aged 25 to 40 in good health. Sequencing was carried out using naive CD4+ T cells sorted from blood. The subset here: CD45RA+ positively selected. The chain uses TRBV10-3 and TRBJ2-1, with D tentatively TRBD1 or TRBD2 (5 bases each). CDR3 residues: CAISSGLRANEQFF. CDR3 nucleotides: TGTGCCATCAGTTCGGGGCTTAGGGCCAATGAGCAGTTCTTC.